Listed below are T cell receptor beta chains from one sample, sequenced in a study of blood T cell repertoires in COVID-19. The table came from immunoSEQ multiplex PCR; TCRdb's copy has only in-frame clones and leaves some out. The sample carries more than 150,000 clones, about nine tenths recorded once. What was sequenced was PBMCs or T cells enriched from blood (not recorded which). These receptors were taken from a woman aged 25 to 39 who had recovered from COVID-19. CDR3s include the opening cysteine and the closing phenylalanine or tryptophan. D genes are given only for firm matches. The size field is filled for only some rows; it gives once, few, many or a size class.

TGTGCCAGCAGCCCGGGGAGGGCAGGAACGGATTATAGCAATCAGCCCCAGCATTTT CASSPGRAGTDYSNQPQHF NA TRBV21-1 NA TRBJ1-5
TGTGCCAGTACAGGGGGCTATGGGGCCAACGTCCTGACTTTC CASTGGYGANVLTF NA TRBV19 TRBD1 TRBJ2-6
TGTGCCAGCAGTCGGGACTTCACAGATACGCAGTATTTT CASSRDFTDTQYF NA TRBV2 NA TRBJ2-3
TGTGCCAGCAGCAAAGGGACAGGGGGTTCCAATCAGCCCCAGCATTTT CASSKGTGGSNQPQHF NA TRBV21-1 NA TRBJ1-5
TGCGCCAGCAGCCATCAACCCGGGACCTCGGGAGACAATTCACCCCTCCACTTT CASSHQPGTSGDNSPLHF NA TRBV4-1 NA TRBJ1-6
TGTGCCAGCAGCTACCGGGACAGGCCTACCTACGAGCAGTACTTC CASSYRDRPTYEQYF NA TRBV5-4 TRBD1 TRBJ2-7
TGTGCCAGCAGTTCGACTAGCGGGGGCTACGAGCAGTACTTC CASSSTSGGYEQYF NA TRBV2 TRBD2 TRBJ2-7
TGTGCCAGCAGTCGGACAAGAACCTACGAGCAGTACTTC CASSRTRTYEQYF once TRBV27 NA TRBJ2-7
TGTGCCAGCAGCTCCAACCTCCGACAGGAGAACACTGAAGCTTTCTTT CASSSNLRQENTEAFF once TRBV7-9 NA TRBJ1-1
TGTGCCAGCTCACCTGAGTTGCGATTCTATGGCTACACCTTC CASSPELRFYGYTF NA TRBV18 NA TRBJ1-2
TGTGCCAGCAGTGAAGACCAGGGGGCTCGTCACAATGAGCAGTTCTTC CASSEDQGARHNEQFF NA TRBV2 TRBD1 TRBJ2-1
TGTGCCAGCAGCTACTCGAGAGGCTACACCTTC CASSYSRGYTF NA TRBV7-9 NA TRBJ1-2
TGTGCCAGCAGCGCCTCCCGGGACAGGGTAAATTCACCCCTCCACTTT CASSASRDRVNSPLHF once TRBV9 TRBD1 TRBJ1-6
TGTGCCAGCAGCTCCACTTTTTTTTCGTTCTCCACCTTC CASSSTFFSFSTF NA TRBV5-6 NA TRBJ1-2
TGTGCCAGCAGCCTACTGAGGACAGGGGGGGCTGGAAACACCATATATTTT CASSLLRTGGAGNTIYF NA TRBV4-2 TRBD1 TRBJ1-3
TGTGCCAGTAGTGGGGACAGGGTGAGCAATCAGCCCCAGCATTTT CASSGDRVSNQPQHF few TRBV19 TRBD1 TRBJ1-5
TGCGCCAGCAGCCAAGAACTGGGGCAAGTACTCTCCTACAATGAGCAGTTCTTC CASSQELGQVLSYNEQFF NA TRBV4-3 NA TRBJ2-1
TGTGCCAGCTCCCCCCCTGGGGGAGCGGGGGCCTACAATGAGCAGTTCTTC CASSPPGGAGAYNEQFF NA TRBV18 TRBD2 TRBJ2-1
TGCGCCAGCAGCCAAGACGGGAGCGGCGGACGAGAGACCCAGTACTTC CASSQDGSGGRETQYF once TRBV4-1 NA TRBJ2-5
TGTGCCAGCAGCCAAGACTGGGACAGGGAGTATGGCTATGGCTACACCTTC CASSQDWDREYGYGYTF few TRBV4-2 TRBD1 TRBJ1-2
TGTGCCAGCAGCTTAGACGGGACAAAACAGTACTTC CASSLDGTKQYF NA TRBV7-2 NA TRBJ2-4
TGTGCCAGTAGACTTACCGGGGGAATAAATCAGCCCCAGCATTTT CASRLTGGINQPQHF NA TRBV19 NA TRBJ1-5
TGTGCCAGCAGCTTGCCGGGACAGGGTGGGACTGAAGCTTTCTTT CASSLPGQGGTEAFF NA TRBV5-6 TRBD1 TRBJ1-1
TGCGCCAGCACCACCCAGGGGGGACGGAACACTGAAGCTTTCTTT CASTTQGGRNTEAFF NA TRBV5-1 TRBD1 TRBJ1-1
TGTGCCACCAGCAGCCCCGGGACAGCCTATGGCTACACCTTC CATSSPGTAYGYTF NA TRBV15 TRBD1 TRBJ1-2
TGCGCCAGCAGCTTGACAGGGTATAATTCACCCCTCCACTTT CASSLTGYNSPLHF few TRBV5-1 NA TRBJ1-6
TGTGCCAGCAGCCGTACAAGGACTAGCGGGGGGAAATACAATGAGCAGTTCTTC CASSRTRTSGGKYNEQFF NA TRBV7-2 TRBD2 TRBJ2-1
TGTGCCAGCAGCTTTGACAGGGCCGGTAATGAAAAACTGTTTTTT CASSFDRAGNEKLFF NA TRBV11-2 TRBD1 TRBJ1-4
TGTGCCAGCAGCCAACCGACAGGAACTAATTCACCCCTCCACTTT CASSQPTGTNSPLHF NA TRBV7-9 NA TRBJ1-6
TGTGCCAGCAGTTACAAGGGGGCGGACACTGAAGCTTTCTTT CASSYKGADTEAFF many TRBV6-5 TRBD1 TRBJ1-1
TGTGCCAGCAGCCAAGAGTCACTTAACTATGGCTACACCTTC CASSQESLNYGYTF NA TRBV4-2 NA TRBJ1-2
TGTGCCAGCAGATCTACGACTAGTATCACAGATACGCAGTATTTT CASRSTTSITDTQYF NA TRBV5-4 NA TRBJ2-3
TGTGCCAGTAGGCCGGGACAGGGGTTCAATCAGCCCCAGCATTTT CASRPGQGFNQPQHF NA TRBV19 TRBD1 TRBJ1-5
TGTGCCAGCAGCGCCTCAGGGGGTTCCTATGGCTACACCTTC CASSASGGSYGYTF NA TRBV9 TRBD1 TRBJ1-2
TGTGCCAGCCGGGGACTAAGCACAGATACGCAGTATTTT CASRGLSTDTQYF NA TRBV6-5 TRBD2 TRBJ2-3
TGTGCCAGCAGCACCCTTGGGACAGGGAAAATTGGCTACACCTTC CASSTLGTGKIGYTF NA TRBV7-2 TRBD1 TRBJ1-2
TGTGCCAGCAGTTTCAAGTCGGGGCAGGGGGACAATCAGCCCCAGCATTTT CASSFKSGQGDNQPQHF NA TRBV28 TRBD1 TRBJ1-5
TGTGCCAGCAGCTTAAGTCAGGGGGCTCGGGCTTTCTTT CASSLSQGARAFF NA TRBV7-3 TRBD1 TRBJ1-1
TGTGCCAGCAGCTTAGGTATTTCCGACGAGCAGTACTTC CASSLGISDEQYF once TRBV7-2 NA TRBJ2-7
TGTGCAAGTCGCTTAGCGTCTAGTAGAGGACAGGGGATGGCGAACACTGAAGCTTTCTTT CASRLASSRGQGMANTEAFF once TRBV12-2 NA TRBJ1-1
TGTGCCAGCAGTTACGCGGCGGGAGCGAAATACAATGAGCAGTTCTTC CASSYAAGAKYNEQFF NA TRBV6-6 TRBD2 TRBJ2-1
TGCGCCAGCAGTCTCACCGGGACAGGGGTTATTGAAAAACTGTTTTTT CASSLTGTGVIEKLFF NA TRBV23-1 TRBD1 TRBJ1-4
TGTGCCAGCAGCCAACAGGGGGCTTGGGAAAAACTGTTTTTT CASSQQGAWEKLFF NA TRBV11-2 TRBD1 TRBJ1-4
TGTGCCAGCAGCCCCCGGGAAAAACTGTTTTTT CASSPREKLFF NA TRBV7-9 NA TRBJ1-4
TGTGCCAGCAGCTTTGTGGGGGGAACTAATGAAGCTTTCTTT CASSFVGGTNEAFF NA TRBV5-4 NA TRBJ1-1
TGCAGCGTGGGCGGAGGAGGCACTGAAGCTTTCTTT CSVGGGGTEAFF NA TRBV29-1 NA TRBJ1-1
TGTGCCAGCAGCCCAGGACTAGCGGTTGCCTACGAGCAGTACTTC CASSPGLAVAYEQYF NA TRBV5-6 TRBD2 TRBJ2-7
TGTGCCACCAGCTATCCGGGACTGACAGATACGCAGTATTTT CATSYPGLTDTQYF NA TRBV15 NA TRBJ2-3
TGTGCCAGCAGCCCGGGGAATTCACCCCTCCACTTT CASSPGNSPLHF NA TRBV2 NA TRBJ1-6
TGCGCCAGCAGCTTCGAGGGTCAGGGGTATTCACCCCTCCACTTT CASSFEGQGYSPLHF NA TRBV5-1 NA TRBJ1-6
TGTGCCTGGAGTGCTGGGGGGACCCCGGGCTATGGCTACACCTTC CAWSAGGTPGYGYTF NA TRBV30 NA TRBJ1-2
TGTGCCAGCAGTTATGAGGGTCTGGGACAGGGGTCCATGAACACTGAAGCTTTCTTT CASSYEGLGQGSMNTEAFF NA TRBV6-2/TRBV6-3 TRBD1 TRBJ1-1
TGCAGTGCTAGTAGGCAGGGGGCAAGAAACACCATATATTTT CSASRQGARNTIYF once TRBV20-1 TRBD1 TRBJ1-3
TGTGCCACCAGCAGAGATCTGGGACTAGCGGGGGGCCCCTTGGATGAGCAGTTCTTC CATSRDLGLAGGPLDEQFF NA TRBV15 TRBD2 TRBJ2-1
TGTGCCACCAGTGACCTCGGCCTAGCGGGGGCCCCCGCGGACAGTTCGGATACGCAGTATTTT CATSDLGLAGAPADSSDTQYF NA TRBV24-1 TRBD2 TRBJ2-3
TGTGCCAGCAAGACAGGGTATGGGGGAGACACTGAAGCTTTCTTT CASKTGYGGDTEAFF once TRBV2 TRBD1 TRBJ1-1
TGTGCCAGCAGTTCTACTAGCTACAATGAGCAGTTCTTC CASSSTSYNEQFF NA TRBV12-3/TRBV12-4 NA TRBJ2-1
TGCGCCAGCAGCTTGGCACCGGCAGCGGGGGTATCCTACAATGAGCAGTTCTTC CASSLAPAAGVSYNEQFF NA TRBV5-1 TRBD2 TRBJ2-1